This T cell receptor (beta chain) emerged from a study of cytomegalovirus exposure and HLA in healthy donors. Notes on the study in general: Specificity for CMV antigens was confirmed in vitro for a few of the CMV-associated chains. Most TCRs appeared rarely, but some public TCRs recurred in many donors.

On this clone itself: Its target is unknown.

V lost 3 bases and J lost 5; bases outside the gene matches: 8. This CDR3 region has 15 residues. CDR1 and CDR2 from the germline V gene are MNHNY and SVGAGI (reference sequence). The protocol was immunoSEQ multiplex PCR, while the TCRdb copy is restricted to in-frame clones and leaves out a portion. In the table there are some 130,000 clones, approximately 84% of which are singletons. The sample comprised PBMCs. This sequence was found in a young man in good health and CMV-seropositive. This rearrangement joins TRBV6-6 to TRBJ2-5, with 8 bases lining up with TRBD2. DNA of the CDR3: TGTGCCAGCAGTTATGGGACGGGGGGGCGTGAGACCCAGTACTTC. As protein: CASSYGTGGRETQYF.